The clone carrying this T cell receptor (beta chain) was seen a handful of times. CDR3 length: 17 residues. The V and J ends lost 4 bases and 1 base, in that order; junction bases with no gene match: 9. Germline V gene lookup returns CDR1 LGHNA and CDR2 YSLEER. RNA transcripts served as the template for amplifying TCR beta CDR3 regions. An initial round of RT-PCR targeting the TCR CDR3 relied on the HTBI primer set. TCRdb ran MiXCR on the multiplex PCR reads and lists one entry per CDR3 protein. This table has some 760,000 distinct CDR3 sequences, 14% appearing once. The sample comes from a study of T cells in Graves' hyperthyroidism and ophthalmopathy.

The sample consisted of blood. The receptor comes from a woman aged 18-30 years with Graves' hyperthyroidism. The chain links TRBV4-3 to TRBJ2-2; 7 nucleotides agree with TRBD2. CDR3 nucleotides: TGCGCCAGCAGCCGACTAAGCGGGGCTGGGAACACCGGGGAGCTGTTTTTT. Encoded protein: CASSRLSGAGNTGELFF.